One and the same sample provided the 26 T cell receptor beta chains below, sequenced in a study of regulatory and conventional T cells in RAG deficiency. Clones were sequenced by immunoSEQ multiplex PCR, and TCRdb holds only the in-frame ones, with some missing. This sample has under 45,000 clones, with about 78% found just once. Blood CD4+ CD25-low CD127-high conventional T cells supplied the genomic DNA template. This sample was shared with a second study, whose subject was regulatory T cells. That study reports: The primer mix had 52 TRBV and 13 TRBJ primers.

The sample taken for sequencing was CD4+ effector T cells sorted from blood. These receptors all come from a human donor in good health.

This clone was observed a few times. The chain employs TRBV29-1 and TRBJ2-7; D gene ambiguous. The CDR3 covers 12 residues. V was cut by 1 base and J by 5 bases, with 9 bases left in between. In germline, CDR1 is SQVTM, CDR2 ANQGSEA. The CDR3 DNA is TGCAGCGTTGAAGCCCGGGTGAACGAGCAGTACTTC. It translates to CSVEARVNEQYF.

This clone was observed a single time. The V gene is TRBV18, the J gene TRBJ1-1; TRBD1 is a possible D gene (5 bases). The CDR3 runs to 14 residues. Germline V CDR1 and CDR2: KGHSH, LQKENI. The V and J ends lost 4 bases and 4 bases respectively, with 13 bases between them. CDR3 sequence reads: CASSRQSTGTEAFF. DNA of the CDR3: TGTGCCAGCTCACGACAGTCGACGGGCACTGAAGCTTTCTTT.

CDR3 region: CAWRNYPRGGRSSYNEQFF. The CDR3 DNA reads as TGTGCCTGGAGAAACTACCCCCGGGGGGGCCGAAGCTCCTACAATGAGCAGTTCTTC. The chain is built from TRBV30 and TRBJ2-1; 8 nucleotides agree with TRBD2. The CDR3 consists of 19 residues. Germline trimming cut 3 bases from V and 0 bases from J; bases unmatched to any gene: 16. The V gene's germline CDR1 is GTSNPN and CDR2 SVGIG (reference sequence).

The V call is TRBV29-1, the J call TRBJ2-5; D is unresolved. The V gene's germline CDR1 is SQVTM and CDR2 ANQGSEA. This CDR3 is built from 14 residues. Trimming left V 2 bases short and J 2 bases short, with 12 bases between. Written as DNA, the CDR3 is TGCAGCGTTGAACTAGACTGGAATCAAGAGACCCAGTACTTC. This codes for CSVELDWNQETQYF.

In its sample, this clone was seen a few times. The CDR3 sequence is CASSFRGSVDSPLHF. The CDR3 region has the DNA TGTGCCAGCAGCTTTCGGGGGTCGGTAGATTCACCCCTCCACTTT. V is TRBV13 and J is TRBJ1-6; tentative D call: TRBD1 (5 bases). Per the germline V gene, CDR1 is PRHDT and CDR2 is FYEKMQ (reference sequence). This CDR3 has 15 residues. V was trimmed by 3 bases and J by 8 bases, leaving 14 bases between them.

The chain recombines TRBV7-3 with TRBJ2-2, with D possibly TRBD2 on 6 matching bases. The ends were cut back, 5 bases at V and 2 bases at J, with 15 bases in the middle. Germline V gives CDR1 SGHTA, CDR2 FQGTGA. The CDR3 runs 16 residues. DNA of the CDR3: TGTGCCAGCAGCCCTCGGGGGACGGGAAACACCGGGGAGCTGTTTTTT. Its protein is CASSPRGTGNTGELFF.

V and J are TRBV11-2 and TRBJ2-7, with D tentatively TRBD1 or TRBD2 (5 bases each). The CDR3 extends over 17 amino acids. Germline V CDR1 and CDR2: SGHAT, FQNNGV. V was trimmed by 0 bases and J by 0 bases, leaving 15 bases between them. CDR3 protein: CASSLDPRQGRSYEQYF. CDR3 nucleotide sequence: TGTGCCAGCAGCTTAGATCCCCGGCAGGGACGCTCCTACGAGCAGTACTTC.

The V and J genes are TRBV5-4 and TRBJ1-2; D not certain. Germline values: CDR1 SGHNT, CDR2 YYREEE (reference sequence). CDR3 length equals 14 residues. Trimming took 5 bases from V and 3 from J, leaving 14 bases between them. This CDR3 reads CASRLDAYHYGYTF. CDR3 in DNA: TGTGCCAGCAGACTGGACGCCTACCACTATGGCTACACCTTC.

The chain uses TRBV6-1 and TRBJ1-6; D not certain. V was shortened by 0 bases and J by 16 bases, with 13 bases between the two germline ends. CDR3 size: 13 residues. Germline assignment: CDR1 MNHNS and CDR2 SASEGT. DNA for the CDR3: TGTGCCAGCAGTGAAGCCTGGACCGCCTATCTCCACTTT. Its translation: CASSEAWTAYLHF.

The CDR3 DNA sequence: TGTGCCAGCAGCCAAGAAGGACTAGCGGGGGGTAGCACAGATACGCAGTATTTT. It codes for CASSQEGLAGGSTDTQYF. This chain connects TRBV4-2 to TRBJ2-3; 14 bases agree with TRBD2. Germline V gives CDR1 LGHNA, CDR2 YNFKEQ. With V trimmed by 0 bases and J by 0 bases, 2 bases remained unmatched. This CDR3 is built from 18 residues.

Here the CDR3 DNA reads TGTGCCAGCAGCCGCACAGGGAGCATCGCCGGGGAGCTGTTTTTT. Protein sequence: CASSRTGSIAGELFF. The chain has TRBV14 and TRBJ2-2, with a possible D match to TRBD1 (6 bases). The CDR3 has 15 residues. In germline, CDR1 is SGHDN, CDR2 FVKESK. The V end lost 4 bases, the J end lost 6 bases, and 15 bases lay between the germline ends.

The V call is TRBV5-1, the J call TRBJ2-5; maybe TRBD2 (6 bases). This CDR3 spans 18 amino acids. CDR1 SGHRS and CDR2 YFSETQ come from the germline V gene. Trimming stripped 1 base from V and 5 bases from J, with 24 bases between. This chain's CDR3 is CASSLLLASEGSGETQYF. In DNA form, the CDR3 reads TGCGCCAGCAGCTTGCTCCTCGCTAGCGAAGGTTCTGGGGAGACCCAGTACTTC.

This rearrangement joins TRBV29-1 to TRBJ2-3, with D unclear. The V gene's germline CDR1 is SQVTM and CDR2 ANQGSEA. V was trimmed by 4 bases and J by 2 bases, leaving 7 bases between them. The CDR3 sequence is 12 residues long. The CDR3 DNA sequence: TGCAGCGTTGGACGGGCCACAGATACGCAGTATTTT. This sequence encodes CSVGRATDTQYF.

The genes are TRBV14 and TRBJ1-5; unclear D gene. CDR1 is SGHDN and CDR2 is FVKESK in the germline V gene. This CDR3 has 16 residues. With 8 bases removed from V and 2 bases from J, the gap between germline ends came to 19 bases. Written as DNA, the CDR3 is TGTGCCAGCTCCAGAGCGGCCTCAGCCCGCAATCAGCCCCAGCATTTT. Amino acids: CASSRAASARNQPQHF. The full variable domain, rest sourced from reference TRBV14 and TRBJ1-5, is EAGVTQFPSHSVIEKGQTVTLRCDPISGHDNLYWYRRVMGKEIKFLLHFVKESKQDESGMPNNRFLAERTGGTYSTLKVQPAELEDSGVYFCASSRAASARNQPQHFGDGTRLSIL.

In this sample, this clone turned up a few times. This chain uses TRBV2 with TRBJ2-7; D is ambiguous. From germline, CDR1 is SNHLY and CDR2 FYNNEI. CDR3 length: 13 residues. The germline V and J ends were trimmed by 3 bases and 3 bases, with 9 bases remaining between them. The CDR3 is CASSDAWVYEQYF. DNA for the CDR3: TGTGCCAGCAGTGACGCGTGGGTCTACGAGCAGTACTTC.

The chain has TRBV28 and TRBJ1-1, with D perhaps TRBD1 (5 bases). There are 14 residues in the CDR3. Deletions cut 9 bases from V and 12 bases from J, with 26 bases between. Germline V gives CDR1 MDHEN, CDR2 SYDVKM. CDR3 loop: CASPDENRIIETFF. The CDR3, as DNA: TGTGCCAGTCCCGATGAGAACAGGATAATAGAAACTTTCTTT.

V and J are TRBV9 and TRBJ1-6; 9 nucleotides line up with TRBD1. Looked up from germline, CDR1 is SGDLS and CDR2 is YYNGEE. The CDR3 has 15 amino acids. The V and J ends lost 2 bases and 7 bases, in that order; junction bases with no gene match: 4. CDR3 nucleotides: TGTGCCAGCAGCGTTGCGGGACAGGGAAATTCACCCCTCCACTTT. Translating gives CASSVAGQGNSPLHF.

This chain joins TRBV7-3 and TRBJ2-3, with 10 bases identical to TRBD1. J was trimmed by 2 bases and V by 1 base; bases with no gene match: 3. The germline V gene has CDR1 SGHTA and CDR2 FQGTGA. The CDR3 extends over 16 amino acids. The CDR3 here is CASSLKGTGVTDTQYF. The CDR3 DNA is TGTGCCAGCAGCTTAAAAGGGACAGGGGTCACAGATACGCAGTATTTT.

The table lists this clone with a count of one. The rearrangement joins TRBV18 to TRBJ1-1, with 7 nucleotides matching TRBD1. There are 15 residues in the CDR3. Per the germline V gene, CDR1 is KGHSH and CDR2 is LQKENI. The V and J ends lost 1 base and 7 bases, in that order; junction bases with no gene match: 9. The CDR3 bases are TGTGCCAGCTCACCACGGACAGGCCTTAGGGGTGAAGCTTTCTTT. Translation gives CASSPRTGLRGEAFF.

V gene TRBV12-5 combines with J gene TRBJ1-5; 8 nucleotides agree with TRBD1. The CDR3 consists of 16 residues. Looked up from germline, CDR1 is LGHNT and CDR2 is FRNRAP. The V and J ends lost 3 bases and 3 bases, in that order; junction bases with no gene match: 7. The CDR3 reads CASGFGQGLFNQPQHF. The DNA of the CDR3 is TGTGCTAGTGGTTTCGGACAGGGACTATTCAATCAGCCCCAGCATTTT.

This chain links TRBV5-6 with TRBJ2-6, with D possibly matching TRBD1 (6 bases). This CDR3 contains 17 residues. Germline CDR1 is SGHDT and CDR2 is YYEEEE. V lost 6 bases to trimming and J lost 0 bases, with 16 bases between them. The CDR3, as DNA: TGTGCCAGCATAAGGACAGACCTCCACTCTGGGGCCAACGTCCTGACTTTC. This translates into CASIRTDLHSGANVLTF.

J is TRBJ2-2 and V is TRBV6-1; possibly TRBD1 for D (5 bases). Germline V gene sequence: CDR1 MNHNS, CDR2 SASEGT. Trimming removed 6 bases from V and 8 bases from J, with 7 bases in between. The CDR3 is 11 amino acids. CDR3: CASSREGELFF. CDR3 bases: TGTGCCAGCAGCAGGGAAGGGGAGCTGTTTTTT.

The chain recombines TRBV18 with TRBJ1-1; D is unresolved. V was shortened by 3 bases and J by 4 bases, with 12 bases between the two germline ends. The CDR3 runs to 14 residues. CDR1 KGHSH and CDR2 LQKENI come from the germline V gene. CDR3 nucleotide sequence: TGTGCCAGCTCACCGAATTCACGAGGCACTGAAGCTTTCTTT. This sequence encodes CASSPNSRGTEAFF.

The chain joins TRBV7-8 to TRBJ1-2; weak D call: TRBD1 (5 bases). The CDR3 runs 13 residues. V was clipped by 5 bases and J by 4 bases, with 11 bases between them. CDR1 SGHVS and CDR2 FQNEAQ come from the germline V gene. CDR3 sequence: CASSVDSLYGYTF. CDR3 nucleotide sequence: TGTGCCAGCAGCGTAGACAGCCTCTATGGCTACACCTTC.

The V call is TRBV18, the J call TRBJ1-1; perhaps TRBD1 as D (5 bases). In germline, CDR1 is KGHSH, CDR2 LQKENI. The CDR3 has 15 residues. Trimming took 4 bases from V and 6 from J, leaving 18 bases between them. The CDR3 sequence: CASSLSGTAAPEAFF. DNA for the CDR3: TGTGCCAGCTCACTCTCCGGGACCGCCGCCCCTGAAGCTTTCTTT.

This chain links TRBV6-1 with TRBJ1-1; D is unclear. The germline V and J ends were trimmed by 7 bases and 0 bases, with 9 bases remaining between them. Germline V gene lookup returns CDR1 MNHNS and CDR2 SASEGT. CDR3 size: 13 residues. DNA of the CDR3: TGTGCCAGCACCCGGACTCTGAACACTGAAGCTTTCTTT. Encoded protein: CASTRTLNTEAFF.